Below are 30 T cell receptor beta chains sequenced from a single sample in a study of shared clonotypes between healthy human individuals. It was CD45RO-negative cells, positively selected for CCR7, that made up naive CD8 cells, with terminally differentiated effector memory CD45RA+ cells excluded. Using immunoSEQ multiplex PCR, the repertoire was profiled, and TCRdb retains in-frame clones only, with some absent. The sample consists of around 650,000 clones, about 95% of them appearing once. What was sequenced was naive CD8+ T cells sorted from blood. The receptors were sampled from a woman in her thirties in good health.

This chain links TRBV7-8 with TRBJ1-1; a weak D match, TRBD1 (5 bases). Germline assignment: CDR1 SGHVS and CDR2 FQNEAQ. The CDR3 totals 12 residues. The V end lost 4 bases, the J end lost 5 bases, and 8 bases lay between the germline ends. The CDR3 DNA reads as TGTGCCAGCAGCTGGGCAGGGACTGAAGCTTTCTTT. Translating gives CASSWAGTEAFF.

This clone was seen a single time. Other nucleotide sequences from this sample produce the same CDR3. The CDR3 is CASSESSEQYF. DNA of the CDR3: TGCGCCAGCAGTGAGTCGAGTGAGCAGTACTTC. The genes are TRBV10-2 and TRBJ2-7; D is undetermined. Germline V lookup: CDR1 WSHSY, CDR2 SAAADI. Trimming left V 0 bases short and J 7 bases short, with 4 bases between. The CDR3 spans 11 residues.

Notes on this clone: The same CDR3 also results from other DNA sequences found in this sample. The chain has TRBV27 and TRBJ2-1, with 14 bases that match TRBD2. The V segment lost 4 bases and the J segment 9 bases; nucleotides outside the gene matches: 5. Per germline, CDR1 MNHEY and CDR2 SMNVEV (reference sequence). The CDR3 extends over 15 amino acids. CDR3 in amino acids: CASSSGTSGRGEQFF. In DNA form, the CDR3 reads TGTGCCAGCAGTTCGGGGACTAGCGGGAGAGGTGAGCAGTTCTTC.

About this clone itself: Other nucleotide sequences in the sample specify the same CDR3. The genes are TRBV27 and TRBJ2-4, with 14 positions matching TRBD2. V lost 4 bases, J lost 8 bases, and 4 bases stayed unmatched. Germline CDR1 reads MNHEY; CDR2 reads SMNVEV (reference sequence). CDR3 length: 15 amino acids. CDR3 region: CASSSGTSGRDIQYF. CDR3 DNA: TGTGCCAGCAGTTCTGGGACTAGCGGGAGAGACATTCAGTACTTC.

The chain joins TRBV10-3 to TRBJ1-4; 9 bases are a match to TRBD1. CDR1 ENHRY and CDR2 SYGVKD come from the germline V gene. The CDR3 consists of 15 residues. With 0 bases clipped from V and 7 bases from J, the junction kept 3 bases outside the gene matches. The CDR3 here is CAISESETGGEKLFF. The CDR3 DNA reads TGTGCCATCAGTGAGTCTGAGACAGGGGGTGAAAAACTGTTTTTT.

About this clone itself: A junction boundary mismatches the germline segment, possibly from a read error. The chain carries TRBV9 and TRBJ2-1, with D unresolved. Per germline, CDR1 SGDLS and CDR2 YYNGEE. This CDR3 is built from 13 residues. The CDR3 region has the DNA TGTGCCAGCAGCGTAGTCTCCCACAATGAGCAGTTCTTC. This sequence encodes CASSVVSHNEQFF.

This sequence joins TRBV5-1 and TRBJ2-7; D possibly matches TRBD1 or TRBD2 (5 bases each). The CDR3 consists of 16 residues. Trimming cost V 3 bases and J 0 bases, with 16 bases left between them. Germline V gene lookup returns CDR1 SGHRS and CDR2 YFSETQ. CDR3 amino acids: CASSSARDRSSYEQYF. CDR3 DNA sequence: TGCGCCAGCAGCTCGGCACGGGACCGTTCCTCCTACGAGCAGTACTTC. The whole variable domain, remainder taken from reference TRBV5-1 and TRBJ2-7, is KAGVTQTPRYLIKTRGQQVTLSCSPISGHRSVSWYQQTPGQGLQFLFEYFSETQRNKGNFPGRFSGRQFSNSRSEMNVSTLELGDSALYLCASSSARDRSSYEQYFGPGTRLTVT.

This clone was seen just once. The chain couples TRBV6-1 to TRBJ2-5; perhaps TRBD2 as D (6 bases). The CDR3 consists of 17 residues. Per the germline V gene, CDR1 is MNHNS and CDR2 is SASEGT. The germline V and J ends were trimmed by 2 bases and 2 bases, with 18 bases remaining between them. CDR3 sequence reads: CASSEYVIIAVQETQYF. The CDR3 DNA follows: TGTGCCAGCAGTGAATATGTGATAATAGCGGTACAAGAGACCCAGTACTTC.

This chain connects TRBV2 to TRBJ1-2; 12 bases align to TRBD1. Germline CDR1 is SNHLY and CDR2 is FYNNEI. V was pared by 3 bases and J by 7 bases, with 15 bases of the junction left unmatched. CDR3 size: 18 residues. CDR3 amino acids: CASSDLRDRGLVTSGYTF. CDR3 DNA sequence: TGTGCCAGCAGTGACTTAAGGGACAGGGGGCTAGTCACTTCTGGCTACACCTTC.

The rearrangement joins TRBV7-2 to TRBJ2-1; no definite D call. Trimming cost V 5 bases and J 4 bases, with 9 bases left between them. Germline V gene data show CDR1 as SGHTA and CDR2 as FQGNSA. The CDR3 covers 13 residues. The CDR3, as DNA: TGTGCCAGCAGCCCAGGACGGTACAATGAGCAGTTCTTC. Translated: CASSPGRYNEQFF.

The CDR3 DNA is TGTGCCAGTAGTGCCTGGACGAGCAATCAGCCCCAGCATTTT. Protein: CASSAWTSNQPQHF. The V call is TRBV19, the J call TRBJ1-5, with D unresolved. Between the trimmed V and J ends, which lost 5 bases and 1 base, there was a span of 9 bases. Per germline, CDR1 LNHDA and CDR2 SQIVND (reference sequence). The length of the CDR3 is 14 residues.

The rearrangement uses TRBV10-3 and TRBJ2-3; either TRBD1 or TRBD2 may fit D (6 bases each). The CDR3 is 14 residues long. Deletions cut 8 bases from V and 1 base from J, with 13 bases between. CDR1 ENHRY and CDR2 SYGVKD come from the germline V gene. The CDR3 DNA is TGTGCCATCGGGGGGCGAGGAGGCACAGATACGCAGTATTTT. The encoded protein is CAIGGRGGTDTQYF.

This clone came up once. The CDR3 protein is CASSIETGFAEAFF. The CDR3 bases are TGTGCCAGTAGTATCGAGACAGGGTTCGCTGAAGCTTTCTTT. The rearrangement uses TRBV19 and TRBJ1-1; 7 bases agree with TRBD1. V dropped 3 bases and J dropped 6; count of bases not matched to a gene: 7. The germline CDR1 and CDR2 sequences are LNHDA and SQIVND (reference sequence). CDR3 length: 14 amino acids.

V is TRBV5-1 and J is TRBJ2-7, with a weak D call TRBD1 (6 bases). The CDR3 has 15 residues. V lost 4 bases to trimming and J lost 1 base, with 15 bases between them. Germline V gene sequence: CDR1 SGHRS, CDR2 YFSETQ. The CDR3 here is CASSPETRGSYEQYF. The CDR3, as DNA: TGCGCCAGCAGCCCAGAAACTAGGGGGTCCTACGAGCAGTACTTC.

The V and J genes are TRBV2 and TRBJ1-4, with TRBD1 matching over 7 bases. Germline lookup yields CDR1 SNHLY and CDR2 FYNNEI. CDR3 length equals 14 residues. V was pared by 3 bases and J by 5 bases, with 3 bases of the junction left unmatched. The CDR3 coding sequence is TGTGCCAGCAGTGACAGGGGGGGGAATGAAAAACTGTTTTTT. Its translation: CASSDRGGNEKLFF.

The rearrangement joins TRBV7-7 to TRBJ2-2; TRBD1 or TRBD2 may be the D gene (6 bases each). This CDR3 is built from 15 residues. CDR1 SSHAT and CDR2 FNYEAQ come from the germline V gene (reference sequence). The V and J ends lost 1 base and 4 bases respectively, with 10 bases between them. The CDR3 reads CASSLGGAGTGELFF. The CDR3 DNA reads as TGTGCCAGCAGCTTAGGGGGGGCCGGCACCGGGGAGCTGTTTTTT.

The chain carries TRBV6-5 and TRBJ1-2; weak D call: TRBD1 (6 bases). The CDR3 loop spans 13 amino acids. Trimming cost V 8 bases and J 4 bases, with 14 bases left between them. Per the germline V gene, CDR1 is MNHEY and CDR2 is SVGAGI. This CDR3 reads CASGNGGLYGYTF. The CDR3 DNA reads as TGTGCCAGCGGAAACGGGGGGCTCTATGGCTACACCTTC.

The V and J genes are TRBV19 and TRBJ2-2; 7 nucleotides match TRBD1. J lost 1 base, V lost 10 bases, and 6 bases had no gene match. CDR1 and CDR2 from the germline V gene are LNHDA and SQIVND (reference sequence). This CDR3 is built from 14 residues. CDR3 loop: CATLDRRNTGELFF. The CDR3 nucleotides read TGTGCCACCCTGGACAGGAGGAACACCGGGGAGCTGTTTTTT.

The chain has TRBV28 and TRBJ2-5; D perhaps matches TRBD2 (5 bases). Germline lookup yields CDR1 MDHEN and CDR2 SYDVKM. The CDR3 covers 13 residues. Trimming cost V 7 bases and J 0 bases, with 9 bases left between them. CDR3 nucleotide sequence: TGTGCCAGCAACACGGACTACCAAGAGACCCAGTACTTC. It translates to CASNTDYQETQYF.

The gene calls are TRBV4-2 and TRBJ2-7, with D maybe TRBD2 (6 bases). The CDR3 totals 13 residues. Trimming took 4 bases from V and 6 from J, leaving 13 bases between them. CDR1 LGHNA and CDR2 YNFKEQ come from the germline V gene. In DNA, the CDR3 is TGTGCCAGCAGCCTCCGCGGGGCGGCCGAGCAGTACTTC. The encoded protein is CASSLRGAAEQYF.

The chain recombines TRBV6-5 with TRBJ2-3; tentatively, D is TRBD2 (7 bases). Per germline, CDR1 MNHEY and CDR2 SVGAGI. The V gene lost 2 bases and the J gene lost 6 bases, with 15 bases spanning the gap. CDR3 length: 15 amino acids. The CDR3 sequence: CASSYAGAPRDTQYF. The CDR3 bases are TGTGCCAGCAGTTACGCGGGGGCCCCCCGGGATACGCAGTATTTT.

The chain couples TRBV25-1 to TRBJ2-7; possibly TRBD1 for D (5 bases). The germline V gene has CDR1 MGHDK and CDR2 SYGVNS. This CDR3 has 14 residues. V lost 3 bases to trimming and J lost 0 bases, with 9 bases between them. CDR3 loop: CASSEYRNSYEQYF. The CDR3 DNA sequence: TGTGCCAGCAGTGAGTACAGGAACTCCTACGAGCAGTACTTC.

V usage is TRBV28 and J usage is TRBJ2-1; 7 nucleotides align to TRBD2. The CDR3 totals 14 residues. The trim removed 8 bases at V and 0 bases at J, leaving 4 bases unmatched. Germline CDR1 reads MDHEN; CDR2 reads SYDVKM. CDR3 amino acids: CASVGGFSYNEQFF. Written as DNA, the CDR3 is TGTGCCAGCGTGGGGGGGTTCTCCTACAATGAGCAGTTCTTC. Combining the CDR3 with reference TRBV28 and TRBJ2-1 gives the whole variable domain DVKVTQSSRYLVKRTGEKVFLECVQDMDHENMFWYRQDPGLGLRLIYFSYDVKMKEKGDIPEGYSVSREKKERFSLILESASTNQTSMYLCASVGGFSYNEQFFGPGTRLTVL.

CDR3 DNA: TGTGCCAGCAGCTTGGAATCGGAGGGAGGGCCAATTGCGCACGAGCAGTACTTC. It translates to CASSLESEGGPIAHEQYF. The V call is TRBV7-9, the J call TRBJ2-7; TRBD2 aligns across 7 bases. CDR1 is SEHNR and CDR2 is FQNEAQ in the germline V gene (reference sequence). The V gene end was trimmed by 3 bases and the J gene end by 5 bases; junction bases not matched to a gene: 19. There are 18 residues in the CDR3.

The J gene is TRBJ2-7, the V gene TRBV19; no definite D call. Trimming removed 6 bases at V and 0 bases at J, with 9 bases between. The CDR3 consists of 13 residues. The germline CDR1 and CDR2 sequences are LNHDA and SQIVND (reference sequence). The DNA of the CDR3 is TGTGCCAGTAGCGCGGTTCACTCCTACGAGCAGTACTTC. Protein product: CASSAVHSYEQYF.

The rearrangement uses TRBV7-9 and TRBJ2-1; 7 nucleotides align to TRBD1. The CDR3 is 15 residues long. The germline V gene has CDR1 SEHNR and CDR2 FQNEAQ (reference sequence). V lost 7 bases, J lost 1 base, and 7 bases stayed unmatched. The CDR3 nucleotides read TGTGCCAGCAAGTCGCCAGGGGGTTCCTACAATGAGCAGTTCTTC. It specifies CASKSPGGSYNEQFF.

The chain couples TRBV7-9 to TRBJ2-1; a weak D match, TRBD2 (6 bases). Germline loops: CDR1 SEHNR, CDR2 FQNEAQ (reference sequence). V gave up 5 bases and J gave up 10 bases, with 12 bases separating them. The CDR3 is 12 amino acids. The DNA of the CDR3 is TGTGCCAGCAGCACCGGGACTCGGGAGCAGTTCTTC. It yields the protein CASSTGTREQFF.

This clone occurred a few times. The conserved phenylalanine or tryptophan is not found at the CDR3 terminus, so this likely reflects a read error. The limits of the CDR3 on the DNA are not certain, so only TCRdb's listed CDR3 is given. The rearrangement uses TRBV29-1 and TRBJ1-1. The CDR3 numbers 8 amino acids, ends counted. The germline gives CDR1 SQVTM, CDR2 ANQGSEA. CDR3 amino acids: CSTQRGIY.

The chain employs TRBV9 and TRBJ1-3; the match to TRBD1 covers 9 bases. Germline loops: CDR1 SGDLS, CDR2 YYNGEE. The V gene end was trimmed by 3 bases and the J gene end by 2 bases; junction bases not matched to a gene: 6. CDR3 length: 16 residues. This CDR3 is CASSGPGTGTGNTIYF. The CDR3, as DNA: TGTGCCAGCAGCGGCCCCGGGACAGGGACTGGAAACACCATATATTTT.

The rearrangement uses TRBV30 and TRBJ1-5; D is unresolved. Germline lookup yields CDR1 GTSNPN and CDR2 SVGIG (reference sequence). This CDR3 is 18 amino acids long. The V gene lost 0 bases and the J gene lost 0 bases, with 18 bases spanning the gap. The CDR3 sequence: CAWSVWPAGVHSNQPQHF. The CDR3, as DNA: TGTGCCTGGAGTGTATGGCCCGCCGGAGTTCATAGCAATCAGCCCCAGCATTTT.